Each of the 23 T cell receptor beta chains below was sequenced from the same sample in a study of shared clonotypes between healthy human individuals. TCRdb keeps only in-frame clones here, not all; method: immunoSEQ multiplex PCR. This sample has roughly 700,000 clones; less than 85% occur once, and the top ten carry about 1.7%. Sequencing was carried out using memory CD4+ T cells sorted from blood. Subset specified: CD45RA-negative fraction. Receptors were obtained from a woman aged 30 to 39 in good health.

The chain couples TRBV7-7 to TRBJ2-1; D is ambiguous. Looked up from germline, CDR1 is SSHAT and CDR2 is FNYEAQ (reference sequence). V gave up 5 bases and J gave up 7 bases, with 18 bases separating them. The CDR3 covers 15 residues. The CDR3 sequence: CASSAFESSVNEQFF. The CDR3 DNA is TGTGCCAGCAGCGCGTTTGAGTCCTCGGTGAATGAGCAGTTCTTC.

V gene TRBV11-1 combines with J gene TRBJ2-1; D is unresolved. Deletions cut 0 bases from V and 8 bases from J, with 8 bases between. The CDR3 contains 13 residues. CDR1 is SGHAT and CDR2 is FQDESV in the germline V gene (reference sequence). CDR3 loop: CASSLAPVYEQFF. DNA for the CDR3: TGTGCCAGCAGCTTAGCTCCAGTGTATGAGCAGTTCTTC.

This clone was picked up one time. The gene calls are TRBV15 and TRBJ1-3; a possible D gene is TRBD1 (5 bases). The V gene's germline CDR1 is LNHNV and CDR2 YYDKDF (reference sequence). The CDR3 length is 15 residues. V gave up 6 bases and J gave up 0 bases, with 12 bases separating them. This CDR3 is CATSRGGDSGNTIYF. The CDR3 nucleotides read TGTGCCACCAGTCGAGGAGGGGACTCTGGAAACACCATATATTTT.

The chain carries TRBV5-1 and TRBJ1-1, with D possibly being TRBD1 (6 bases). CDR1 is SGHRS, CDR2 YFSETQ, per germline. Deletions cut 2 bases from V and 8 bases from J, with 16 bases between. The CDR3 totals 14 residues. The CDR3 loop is CASSLVTTGSEAFF. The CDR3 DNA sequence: TGCGCCAGCAGCTTAGTTACAACAGGGTCCGAAGCTTTCTTT.

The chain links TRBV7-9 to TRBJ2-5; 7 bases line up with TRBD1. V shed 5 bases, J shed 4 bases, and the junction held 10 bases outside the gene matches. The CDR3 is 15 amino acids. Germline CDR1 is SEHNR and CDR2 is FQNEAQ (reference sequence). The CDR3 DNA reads TGTGCCAGCAGCCCCGGGCAGGGGGTAACAGAGACCCAGTACTTC. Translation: CASSPGQGVTETQYF.

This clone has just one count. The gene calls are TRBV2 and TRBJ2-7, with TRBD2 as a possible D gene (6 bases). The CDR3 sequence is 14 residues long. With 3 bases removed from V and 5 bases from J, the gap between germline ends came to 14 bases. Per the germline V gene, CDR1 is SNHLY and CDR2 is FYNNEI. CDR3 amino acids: CASSESGTWDEQYF. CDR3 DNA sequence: TGTGCCAGCAGTGAGAGTGGGACTTGGGACGAGCAGTACTTC.

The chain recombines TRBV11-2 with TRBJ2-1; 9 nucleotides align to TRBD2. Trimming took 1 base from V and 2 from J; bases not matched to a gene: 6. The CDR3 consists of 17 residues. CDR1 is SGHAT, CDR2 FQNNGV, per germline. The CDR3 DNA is TGTGCCAGCAGCTTAGTAAGTCTAGCGGGGACCTACAATGAGCAGTTCTTC. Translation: CASSLVSLAGTYNEQFF.

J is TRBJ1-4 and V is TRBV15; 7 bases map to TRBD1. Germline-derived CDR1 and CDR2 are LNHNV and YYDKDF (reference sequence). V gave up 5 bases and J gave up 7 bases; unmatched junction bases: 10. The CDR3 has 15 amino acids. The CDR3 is CATSLQTGKGEKLFF. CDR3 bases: TGTGCCACCAGCCTCCAGACAGGGAAAGGTGAAAAACTGTTTTTT.

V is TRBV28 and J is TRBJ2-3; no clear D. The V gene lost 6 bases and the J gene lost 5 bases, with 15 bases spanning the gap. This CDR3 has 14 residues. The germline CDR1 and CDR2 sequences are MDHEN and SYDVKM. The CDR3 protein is CASSTGPWGDTQYF. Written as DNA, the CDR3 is TGTGCCAGCAGCACCGGGCCTTGGGGAGATACGCAGTATTTT.

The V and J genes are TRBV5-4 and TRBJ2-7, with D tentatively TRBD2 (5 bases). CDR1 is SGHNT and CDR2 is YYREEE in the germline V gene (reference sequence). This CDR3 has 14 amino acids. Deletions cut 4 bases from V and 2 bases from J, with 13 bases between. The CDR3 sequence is CASSPLPGTYEQYF. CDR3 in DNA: TGTGCCAGCAGCCCCTTGCCGGGGACCTACGAGCAGTACTTC.

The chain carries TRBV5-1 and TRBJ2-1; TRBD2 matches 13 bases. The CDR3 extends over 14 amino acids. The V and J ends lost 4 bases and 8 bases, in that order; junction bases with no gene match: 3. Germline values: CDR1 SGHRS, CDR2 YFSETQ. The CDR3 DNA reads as TGCGCCAGCAGCCGACTAGCGGGAGGTGATGAGCAGTTCTTC. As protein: CASSRLAGGDEQFF.

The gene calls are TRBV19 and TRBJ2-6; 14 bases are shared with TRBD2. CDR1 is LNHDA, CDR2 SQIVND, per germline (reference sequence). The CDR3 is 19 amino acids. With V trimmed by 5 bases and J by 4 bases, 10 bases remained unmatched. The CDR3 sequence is CASSPRLAGGPRGANVLTF. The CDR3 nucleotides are TGTGCCAGTAGTCCTCGACTAGCGGGAGGGCCGCGGGGGGCCAACGTCCTGACTTTC.

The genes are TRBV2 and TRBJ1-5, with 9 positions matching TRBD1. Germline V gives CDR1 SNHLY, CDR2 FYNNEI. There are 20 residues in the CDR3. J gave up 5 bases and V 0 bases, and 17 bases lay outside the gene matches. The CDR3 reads CASSEAGFPRDRVPYQPQHF. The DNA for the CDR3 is TGTGCCAGCAGTGAAGCTGGTTTCCCCCGGGACAGGGTCCCATATCAGCCCCAGCATTTT.

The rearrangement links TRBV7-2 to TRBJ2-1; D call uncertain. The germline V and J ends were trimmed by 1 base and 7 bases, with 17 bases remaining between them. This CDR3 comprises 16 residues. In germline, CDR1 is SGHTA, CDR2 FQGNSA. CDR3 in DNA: TGTGCCAGCAGCTTAGTTGCCCTGATTGAAGATAATGAGCAGTTCTTC. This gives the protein CASSLVALIEDNEQFF.

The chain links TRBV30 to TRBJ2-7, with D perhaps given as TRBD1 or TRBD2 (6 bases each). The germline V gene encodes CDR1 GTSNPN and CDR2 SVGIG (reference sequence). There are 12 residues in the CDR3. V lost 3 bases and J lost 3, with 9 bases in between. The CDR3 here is CAWRGGRYEQYF. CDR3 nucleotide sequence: TGTGCCTGGAGGGGGGGCCGCTACGAGCAGTACTTC.

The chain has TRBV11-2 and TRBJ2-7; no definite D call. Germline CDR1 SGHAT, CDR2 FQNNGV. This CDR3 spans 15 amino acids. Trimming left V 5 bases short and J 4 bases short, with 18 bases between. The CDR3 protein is CASSPQPVGSYEQYF. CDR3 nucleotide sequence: TGTGCCAGCAGCCCACAGCCCGTGGGTTCATACGAGCAGTACTTC.

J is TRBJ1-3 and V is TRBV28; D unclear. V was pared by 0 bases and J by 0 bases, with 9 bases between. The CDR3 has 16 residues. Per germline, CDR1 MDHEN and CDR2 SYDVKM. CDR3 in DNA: TGTGCCAGCAGTTTATGGAGGCCGAGCTCTGGAAACACCATATATTTT. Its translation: CASSLWRPSSGNTIYF.

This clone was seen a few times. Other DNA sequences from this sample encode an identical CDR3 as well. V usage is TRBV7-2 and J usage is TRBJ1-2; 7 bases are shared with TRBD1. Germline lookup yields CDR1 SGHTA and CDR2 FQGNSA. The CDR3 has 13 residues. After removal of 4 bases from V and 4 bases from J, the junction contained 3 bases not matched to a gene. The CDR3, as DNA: TGTGCCAGCAGCTCGAGACAGGGCTATGGCTACACCTTC. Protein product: CASSSRQGYGYTF.

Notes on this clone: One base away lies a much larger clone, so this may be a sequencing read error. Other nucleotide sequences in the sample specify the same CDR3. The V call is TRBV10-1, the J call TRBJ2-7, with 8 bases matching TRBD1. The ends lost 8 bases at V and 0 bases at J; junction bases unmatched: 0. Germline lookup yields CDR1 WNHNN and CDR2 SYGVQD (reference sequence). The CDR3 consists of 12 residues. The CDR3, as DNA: TGCGCCAGCGGACAGGGCTCCTACGAGCAGTACTTC. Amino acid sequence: CASGQGSYEQYF.

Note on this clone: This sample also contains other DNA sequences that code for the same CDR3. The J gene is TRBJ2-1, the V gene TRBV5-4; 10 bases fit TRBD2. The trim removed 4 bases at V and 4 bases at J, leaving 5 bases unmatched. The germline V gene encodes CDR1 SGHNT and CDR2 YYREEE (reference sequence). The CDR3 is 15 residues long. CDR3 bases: TGTGCCAGCAGCCTTGGACTAGCGGATTACAATGAGCAGTTCTTC. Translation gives CASSLGLADYNEQFF.

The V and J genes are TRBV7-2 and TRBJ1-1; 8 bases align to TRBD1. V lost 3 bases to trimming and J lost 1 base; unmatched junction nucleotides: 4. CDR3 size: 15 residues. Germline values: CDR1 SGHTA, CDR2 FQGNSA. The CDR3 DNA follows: TGTGCCAGCAGCTTGGACAGGGTAGGGAACACTGAAGCTTTCTTT. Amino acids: CASSLDRVGNTEAFF.

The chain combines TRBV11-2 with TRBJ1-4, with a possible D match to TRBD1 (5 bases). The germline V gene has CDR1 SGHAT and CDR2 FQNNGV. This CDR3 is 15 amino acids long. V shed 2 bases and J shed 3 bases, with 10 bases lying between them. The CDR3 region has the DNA TGTGCCAGCAGCTTACCCGACAGACCTAATGAAAAACTGTTTTTT. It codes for CASSLPDRPNEKLFF.

CDR3 sequence: CASSYVRQGPYNEQFF. Written as DNA, the CDR3 is TGTGCCAGCAGTTACGTAAGGCAGGGACCTTACAATGAGCAGTTCTTC. J is TRBJ2-1 and V is TRBV6-5; D is tentatively TRBD1 or TRBD2 (5 bases each). Trimming cost V 2 bases and J 4 bases, with 15 bases left between them. CDR1 MNHEY and CDR2 SVGAGI come from the germline V gene. There are 16 residues in the CDR3.